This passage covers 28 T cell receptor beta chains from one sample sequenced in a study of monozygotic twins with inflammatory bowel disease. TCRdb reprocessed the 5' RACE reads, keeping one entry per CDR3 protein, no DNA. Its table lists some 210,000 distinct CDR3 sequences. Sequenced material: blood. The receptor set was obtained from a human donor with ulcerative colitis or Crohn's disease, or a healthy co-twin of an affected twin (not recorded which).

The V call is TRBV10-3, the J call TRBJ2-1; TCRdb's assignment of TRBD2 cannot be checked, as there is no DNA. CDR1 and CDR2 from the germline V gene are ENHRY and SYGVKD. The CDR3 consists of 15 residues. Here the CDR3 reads CAISESSSPYNEQFF.

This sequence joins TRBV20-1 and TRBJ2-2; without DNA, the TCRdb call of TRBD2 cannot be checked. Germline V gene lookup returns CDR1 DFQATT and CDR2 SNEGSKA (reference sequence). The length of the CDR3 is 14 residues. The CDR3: CSARTSGVVGELFF.

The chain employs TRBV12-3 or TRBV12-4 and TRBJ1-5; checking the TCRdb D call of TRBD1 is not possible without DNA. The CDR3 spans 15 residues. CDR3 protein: CASSLWTGANQPQHF.

CDR3: CSVAGTASYNEQFF. V is TRBV29-1 and J is TRBJ2-1; the TCRdb D gene call, TRBD1, has no DNA to confirm it. This CDR3 is 14 amino acids long. Looked up from germline, CDR1 is SQVTM and CDR2 is ANQGSEA.

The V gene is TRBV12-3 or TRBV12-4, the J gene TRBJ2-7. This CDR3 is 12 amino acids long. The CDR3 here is CASSFYGGEQYF.

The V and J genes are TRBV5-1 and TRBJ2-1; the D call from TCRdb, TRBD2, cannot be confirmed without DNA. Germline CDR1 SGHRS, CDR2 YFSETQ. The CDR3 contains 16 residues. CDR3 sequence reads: CASSLGAGGRNNEQFF. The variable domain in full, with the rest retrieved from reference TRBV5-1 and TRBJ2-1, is KAGVTQTPRYLIKTRGQQVTLSCSPISGHRSVSWYQQTPGQGLQFLFEYFSETQRNKGNFPGRFSGRQFSNSRSEMNVSTLELGDSALYLCASSLGAGGRNNEQFFGPGTRLTVL.

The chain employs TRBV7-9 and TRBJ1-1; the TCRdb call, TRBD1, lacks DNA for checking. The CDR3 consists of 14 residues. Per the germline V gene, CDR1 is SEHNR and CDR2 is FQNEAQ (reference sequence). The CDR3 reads CASSRGQVNTEAFF.

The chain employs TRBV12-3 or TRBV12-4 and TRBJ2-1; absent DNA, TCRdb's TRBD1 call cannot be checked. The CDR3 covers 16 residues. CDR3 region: CASSILQGARYNEQFF.

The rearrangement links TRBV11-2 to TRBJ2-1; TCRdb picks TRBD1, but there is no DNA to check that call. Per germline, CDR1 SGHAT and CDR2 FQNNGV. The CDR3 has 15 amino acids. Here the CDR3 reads CASSHRQTSYNEQFF.

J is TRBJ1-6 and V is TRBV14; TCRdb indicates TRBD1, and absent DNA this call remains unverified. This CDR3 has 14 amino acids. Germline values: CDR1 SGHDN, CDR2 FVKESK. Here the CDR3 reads CASSLVSGGRTLHF.

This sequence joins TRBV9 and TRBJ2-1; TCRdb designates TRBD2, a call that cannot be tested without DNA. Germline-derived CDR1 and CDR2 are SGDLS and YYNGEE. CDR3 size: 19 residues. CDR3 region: CASSVGTSGGASSYNEQFF. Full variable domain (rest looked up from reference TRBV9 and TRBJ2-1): DSGVTQTPKHLITATGQRVTLRCSPRSGDLSVYWYQQSLDQGLQFLIQYYNGEERAKGNILERFSAQQFPDLHSELNLSSLELGDSALYFCASSVGTSGGASSYNEQFFGPGTRLTVL.

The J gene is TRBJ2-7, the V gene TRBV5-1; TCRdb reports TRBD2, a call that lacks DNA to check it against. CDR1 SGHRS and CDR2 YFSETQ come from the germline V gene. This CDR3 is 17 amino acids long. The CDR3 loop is CASSLEVAGAPTYEQYF.

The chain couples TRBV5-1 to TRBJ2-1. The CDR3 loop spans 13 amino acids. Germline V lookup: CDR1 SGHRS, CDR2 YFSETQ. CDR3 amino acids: CASSFGPRNEQFF.

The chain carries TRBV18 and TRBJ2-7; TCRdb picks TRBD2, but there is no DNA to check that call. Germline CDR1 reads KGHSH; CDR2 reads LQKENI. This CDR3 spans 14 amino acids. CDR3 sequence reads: CASSPGAPPYEQYF.

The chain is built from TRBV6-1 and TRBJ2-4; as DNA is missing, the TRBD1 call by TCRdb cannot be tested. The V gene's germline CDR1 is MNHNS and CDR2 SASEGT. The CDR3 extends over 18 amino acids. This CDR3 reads CASRTTGGGSLGLDIQYF.

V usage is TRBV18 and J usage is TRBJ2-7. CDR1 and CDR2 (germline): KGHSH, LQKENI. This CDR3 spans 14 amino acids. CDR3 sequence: CASSPLDVSYEQYF.

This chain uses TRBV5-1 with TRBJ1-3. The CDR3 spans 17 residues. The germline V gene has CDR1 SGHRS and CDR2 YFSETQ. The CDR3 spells CASSLGYSRSSGNTIYF.

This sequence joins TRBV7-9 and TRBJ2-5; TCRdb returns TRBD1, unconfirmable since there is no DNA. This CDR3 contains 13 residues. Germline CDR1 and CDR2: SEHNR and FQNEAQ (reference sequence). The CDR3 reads CASSVGQVETQYF.

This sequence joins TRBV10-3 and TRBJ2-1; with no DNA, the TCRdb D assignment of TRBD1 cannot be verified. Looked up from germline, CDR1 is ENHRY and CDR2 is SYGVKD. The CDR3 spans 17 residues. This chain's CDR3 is CAISEPRTGMTYNEQFF.

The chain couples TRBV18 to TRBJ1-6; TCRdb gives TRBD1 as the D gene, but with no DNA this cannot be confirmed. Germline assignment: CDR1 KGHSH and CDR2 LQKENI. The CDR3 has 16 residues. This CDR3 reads CASSPAEGQFGSPLHF.

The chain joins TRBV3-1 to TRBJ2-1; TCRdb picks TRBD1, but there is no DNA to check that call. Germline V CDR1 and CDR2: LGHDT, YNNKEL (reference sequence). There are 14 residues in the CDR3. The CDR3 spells CASSYGQGYNEQFF.

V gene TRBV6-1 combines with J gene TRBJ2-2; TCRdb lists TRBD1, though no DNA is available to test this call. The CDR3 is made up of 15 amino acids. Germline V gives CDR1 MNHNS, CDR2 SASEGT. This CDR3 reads CASSEQQGDTGELFF.

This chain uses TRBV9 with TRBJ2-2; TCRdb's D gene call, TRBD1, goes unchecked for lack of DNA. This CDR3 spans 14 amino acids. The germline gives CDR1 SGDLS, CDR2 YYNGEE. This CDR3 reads CASERGGETGELFF.

CDR3 amino acids: CASSEGFLGTEAFF. The V gene is TRBV2, the J gene TRBJ1-1. This CDR3 spans 14 amino acids. Germline V gene sequence: CDR1 SNHLY, CDR2 FYNNEI.

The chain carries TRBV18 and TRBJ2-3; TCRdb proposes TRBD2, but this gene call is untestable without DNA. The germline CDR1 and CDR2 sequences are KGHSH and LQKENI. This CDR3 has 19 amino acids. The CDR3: CASSPLPTTSGGLRNTQYF.

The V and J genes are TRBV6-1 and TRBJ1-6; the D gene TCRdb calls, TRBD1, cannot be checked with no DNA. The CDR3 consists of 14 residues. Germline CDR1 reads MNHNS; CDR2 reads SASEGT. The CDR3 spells CASRKGQLGSPLHF.

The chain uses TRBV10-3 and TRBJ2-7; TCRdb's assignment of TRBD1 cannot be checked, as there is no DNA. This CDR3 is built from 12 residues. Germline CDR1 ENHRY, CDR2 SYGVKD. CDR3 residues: CATAPGGYEQYF.

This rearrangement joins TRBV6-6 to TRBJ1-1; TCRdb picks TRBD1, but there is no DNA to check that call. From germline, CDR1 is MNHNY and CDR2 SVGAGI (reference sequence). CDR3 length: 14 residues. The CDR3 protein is CASGTQEAGPEAFF.